The TCR beta chain described here comes from a study of OX40 agonist ivuxolimab in advanced cancers. About the study: Ivuxolimab, an antibody that agonizes OX40 (CD134), was administered to the patients.

The CDR3 is 14 amino acids. V gave up 5 bases and J gave up 5 bases; unmatched junction bases: 6. In germline, CDR1 is SGHNT, CDR2 YENEEA. Method: immunoSEQ multiplex PCR; TCRdb's copy keeps in-frame clones and lacks some. The sample has roughly 60,000 clones; around four fifths are singletons. This clone has a single count. As yet, its antigen is unknown. Findings and limits, study-wide: The antigens recognized by the expanded peripheral T cells, that is their antigen specificity, were not determined. CD8+ T cells were the subset that, on average, had more expanded clones than CD4+.

The clonotype was recovered from an adult with an advanced solid tumor such as melanoma, head and neck, liver or kidney cancer. The input for sequencing was CD4+ or CD8+ T cells sorted from blood, taken in a trial of the OX40 agonist ivuxolimab. The rearrangement links TRBV11-3 to TRBJ2-1, with 7 bases matching TRBD2. CDR3 protein: CASSHRTRDNEQFF. For the CDR3, the DNA is TGTGCCAGCAGCCATCGGACTAGAGACAATGAGCAGTTCTTC.